The 15 T cell receptor beta chains presented below share a single source sample, sequenced in a study of molecular identifiers for immune sequencing clone quantification. TCRdb independently ran MiXCR on the PCR reads; one entry per CDR3 protein. The sample carries hundreds of thousands of distinct CDR3 sequences, less than 20% recorded once. Sequenced input: naive CD8+ T cells from blood, with Jurkat cell RNA spiked in. The subset was: FACS-sorted CD8+CD4-CCR7+CD45RA+ naive T cells. These receptors were obtained from a human donor in good health. Some libraries in this study had Jurkat cell RNA spiked in.

The chain links TRBV9 to TRBJ2-5; 7 positions agree with TRBD2. Germline V lookup: CDR1 SGDLS, CDR2 YYNGEE. The CDR3 consists of 15 residues. Trimming cost V 3 bases and J 5 bases; bases outside gene matches: 10. The CDR3 loop reads CASSGMGGLTETQYF. The DNA of the CDR3 is TGTGCCAGCAGCGGTATGGGAGGGCTGACTGAGACCCAGTACTTC.

In this sample, this clonotype turned up many times. The chain combines TRBV27 with TRBJ2-7, with a possible D match to TRBD1 (7 bases). This CDR3 region has 13 residues. Trimming cost V 3 bases and J 5 bases, with 11 bases left between them. Germline CDR1 is MNHEY and CDR2 is SMNVEV (reference sequence). The CDR3: CASSFAGQNEQYF. CDR3 coding DNA: TGTGCCAGCAGTTTTGCGGGACAGAACGAGCAGTACTTC.

This clonotype has ten or more counts. The chain links TRBV7-8 to TRBJ2-1; 14 nucleotides line up with TRBD2. The V gene end was trimmed by 5 bases and the J gene end by 5 bases; junction bases not matched to a gene: 8. This CDR3 is built from 17 residues. The germline V gene has CDR1 SGHVS and CDR2 FQNEAQ. Here the CDR3 DNA reads TGTGCCAGCAGCCCGAGCCTGGGACTAGCGGGGGACAATGAGCAGTTCTTC. Its protein product is CASSPSLGLAGDNEQFF.

This clonotype appeared many times. The V call is TRBV4-1, the J call TRBJ2-7; D may be TRBD2 (6 bases). This CDR3 has 13 residues. V lost 1 base to trimming and J lost 2 bases, with 6 bases between them. Germline V gives CDR1 MGHRA, CDR2 YSYEKL. The CDR3 coding sequence is TGCGCCAGCAGCCAAGGCGGGACCTACGAGCAGTACTTC. Translated: CASSQGGTYEQYF.

The V call is TRBV6-1, the J call TRBJ2-7; D gene unclear. Deletions cut 2 bases from V and 3 bases from J, with 14 bases between. This CDR3 spans 15 amino acids. Germline V lookup: CDR1 MNHNS, CDR2 SASEGT. CDR3 sequence: CASSESTKRVYEQYF. CDR3 DNA: TGTGCCAGCAGTGAATCGACAAAAAGGGTCTACGAGCAGTACTTC.

This clonotype was seen ten or more times. This rearrangement joins TRBV9 to TRBJ2-2; TRBD1 or TRBD2 may be the D gene (5 bases each). V dropped 3 bases and J dropped 3 bases, with 24 bases sitting between them. The CDR3 runs to 19 residues. From germline, CDR1 is SGDLS and CDR2 YYNGEE. The CDR3 region has the DNA TGTGCCAGCAGCGGTACCTCCGGGGACCCCTACCTTTACACCGGGGAGCTGTTTTTT. It specifies CASSGTSGDPYLYTGELFF.

The table lists this clonotype with many counts. CDR3 in DNA: TGTGCCAGCCTTTCCCCCCCGACCGCTCTTAAAGAGACCCAGTACTTC. Translating gives CASLSPPTALKETQYF. This sequence joins TRBV7-2 and TRBJ2-5; D call uncertain. Germline CDR1 SGHTA, CDR2 FQGNSA. The CDR3 has 16 residues. V shed 8 bases and J shed 3 bases, with 22 bases lying between them.

The chain joins TRBV4-3 to TRBJ1-5; possible D gene TRBD1, 6 bases. Germline V gives CDR1 LGHNA, CDR2 YSLEER. Trimming took off 0 bases at V and 7 bases at J, with 13 bases between the two ends. The length of the CDR3 is 15 residues. CDR3 sequence (DNA): TGCGCCAGCAGCCAAGACGCGGGGGCGGACCAGCCCCAGCATTTT. It encodes CASSQDAGADQPQHF.

As concerns this clonotype: A clone one base away is much larger, so this may be a read error. The genes are TRBV6-5 and TRBJ2-7; 8 positions agree with TRBD2. CDR3 length: 13 amino acids. Germline CDR1 is MNHEY and CDR2 is SVGAGI. The CDR3 bases are TGTGCCAGCACGGGGGGGAGCTCCTACGAGCAGCACTTC. This codes for CASTGGSSYEQHF.

Many counts were recorded for this clonotype. The DNA of the CDR3 is TGTGCCTGGAATCGGGGAAACTCCTACGAGCAGTACTTC. Its translation is CAWNRGNSYEQYF. The chain combines TRBV30 with TRBJ2-7; TRBD2 is a possible D gene (5 bases). V was trimmed by 4 bases and J by 0 bases, leaving 10 bases between them. The CDR3 spans 13 residues. Germline V gene lookup returns CDR1 GTSNPN and CDR2 SVGIG (reference sequence).

Turning to this clonotype: This clone may be a read error of a much larger clone one base away. The chain combines TRBV7-9 with TRBJ2-2; D is possibly TRBD2 (5 bases). CDR1 is SEHNR and CDR2 is FQNEAQ in the germline V gene (reference sequence). The CDR3 spans 14 residues. The CDR3: CASSLAPWTGKLFF. In nucleotides, the CDR3 is TGTGCCAGCAGCTTAGCTCCTTGGACCGGGAAGCTGTTTTTT. The full variable domain, rest sourced from reference TRBV7-9 and TRBJ2-2, is DTGVSQNPRHKITKRGQNVTFRCDPISEHNRLYWYRQTLGQGPEFLTYFQNEAQLEKSRLLSDRFSAERPKGSFSTLEIQRTEQGDSAMYLCASSLAPWTGKLFFGEGSRLTVL.

For this clonotype: Its ends do not fully match the called genes, so a read error is possible. The chain employs TRBV12-3 or TRBV12-4 and TRBJ2-7; 12 bases are a match to TRBD2. The length of the CDR3 is 15 residues. This CDR3 reads CASGLRLAGEHEQYF. The CDR3 nucleotides read TGTGCCAGCGGTTTAAGACTAGCGGGGGAGCACGAGCAGTACTTC.

This clonotype was seen a handful of times. The chain has TRBV7-9 and TRBJ2-7, with 7 bases that match TRBD2. V lost 8 bases, J lost 1 base, and 8 bases stayed unmatched. CDR3 length equals 14 residues. Germline V CDR1 and CDR2: SEHNR, FQNEAQ (reference sequence). As DNA, the CDR3 is TGTGCCAGCGCCCCCGCAGCGGGATCCTACGAGCAGTACTTC. This encodes CASAPAAGSYEQYF. Full variable domain (rest looked up from reference TRBV7-9 and TRBJ2-7): DTGVSQNPRHKITKRGQNVTFRCDPISEHNRLYWYRQTLGQGPEFLTYFQNEAQLEKSRLLSDRFSAERPKGSFSTLEIQRTEQGDSAMYLCASAPAAGSYEQYFGPGTRLTVT.

This clonotype was counted ten times or more. V is TRBV7-9 and J is TRBJ1-5; possibly TRBD1 for D (6 bases). This CDR3 contains 16 residues. Germline lookup yields CDR1 SEHNR and CDR2 FQNEAQ (reference sequence). The V gene lost 4 bases and the J gene lost 2 bases, with 15 bases spanning the gap. The CDR3 sequence is CASSSGAGERNQPQHF. The DNA of the CDR3 is TGTGCCAGCAGCTCCGGGGCAGGGGAGCGCAATCAGCCCCAGCATTTT.

In its sample, this clonotype was seen many times. The chain is built from TRBV13 and TRBJ2-1; possibly TRBD1 for D (6 bases). V gave up 5 bases and J gave up 4 bases, with 18 bases separating them. The germline gives CDR1 PRHDT, CDR2 FYEKMQ (reference sequence). This CDR3 is 16 amino acids long. CDR3 sequence: CASSTPGELGYNEQFF. The CDR3, as DNA: TGTGCCAGCAGCACCCCAGGGGAGTTGGGTTACAATGAGCAGTTCTTC.